These T cell receptor beta chains were read from a single sample in a study of PD-L1 blockade in urothelial cancer. The repertoire was sequenced with immunoSEQ multiplex PCR; TCRdb's copy has only in-frame clones and lacks some. Here the sample spans tens of thousands of clones, more than 75% being singletons. Sequencing used PBMCs, obtained around atezolizumab (anti-PD-L1) treatment. Every receptor here comes from a man between 60 and 75 years old with urothelial cancer. CDR3s include the opening cysteine and the closing phenylalanine or tryptophan. A D gene is named only where the DNA matches it firmly. A row's size may be missing; if present it is once, few, many or a size class.

TRBD1,TRBJ1-1,TRBV5-1,-,TGCGCCAGCAGCTCTGGATACAGGGGGCGGTCGATGAACACTGAAGCTTTCTTT,CASSSGYRGRSMNTEAFF
TRBD2,TRBJ2-5,TRBV7-3,-,TGTGCCAGCAGCCGTAGCGGGGCTTCCCAAGAGACCCAGTACTTC,CASSRSGASQETQYF
TRBD2,TRBJ2-3,TRBV9,-,TGTGCCAGCAGCCCCCGGACTAGCGGGAGAGGAGATACGCAGTATTTT,CASSPRTSGRGDTQYF
TRBD2,TRBJ2-1,TRBV5-1,-,TGCGCCAGCAGCTTAAAGGCTTTGGCGGGAGGGCCCCAGGATGAGCAGTTCTTC,CASSLKALAGGPQDEQFF
TRBD1,TRBJ2-7,TRBV7-6,-,TGTGCCAGCAGCTCCGTCACAGGGGACCACGAGCAGTACTTC,CASSSVTGDHEQYF
-,TRBJ2-7,TRBV7-6,-,TGTGCCAGCAGCGCTACAGGGTACGAGCAGTACTTC,CASSATGYEQYF
TRBD2,TRBJ2-1,TRBV11-3,-,TGTGCCAGCAGCTTCTTAGCGGGGGCGCCCTACAATGAGCAGTTCTTC,CASSFLAGAPYNEQFF
TRBD2,TRBJ2-7,TRBV11-2,-,TGTGCCAGCAGCTTGGGACTAGCGGGGAGCCTCTCCTACGAGCAGTACTTC,CASSLGLAGSLSYEQYF
-,TRBJ2-2,TRBV14,few,TGTGCCAGCAGCCAGTTCTCGGGGAACACCGGGGAGCTGTTTTTT,CASSQFSGNTGELFF
-,TRBJ2-3,TRBV11-3,once,TGTGCCAGCAGCCCCCTTACCCAGGGGGGTCAGTATTTT,CASSPLTQGGQYF
-,TRBJ1-1,TRBV4-1,-,TGCGCCAGCAGCAAACAGGTTGGGGATAATGAAGCTTTCTTT,CASSKQVGDNEAFF
-,TRBJ1-5,TRBV7-9,-,TGTGCCAGCAGCTTAGACAGGGACAATCAGCCCCAGCATTTT,CASSLDRDNQPQHF
-,TRBJ1-5,TRBV6-4,once,TGTGCCAGCACCCGAAATGAGGGATATCAGCCCCAGCATTTT,CASTRNEGYQPQHF
-,TRBJ2-1,TRBV19,-,TGTGCCAGTAGTATCGGGGGTAGGGTGGATGAGCAGTTCTTC,CASSIGGRVDEQFF
TRBD1,TRBJ1-1,TRBV6-5,-,TGTGCCAGCAGTTACTCCGGGACAGGGGTTTCTTTCTTT,CASSYSGTGVSFF
TRBD2,TRBJ2-1,TRBV5-4,-,TGTGCCAGCAGCTTGGCAAGCGGGGGGGACAATGAGCAGTTCTTC,CASSLASGGDNEQFF
-,TRBJ2-7,TRBV11-3,-,TGTGCCAGCAGTTGGACGGGGAGCTCCTACGAGCAGTACTTC,CASSWTGSSYEQYF
TRBD1,TRBJ2-1,TRBV30,-,TGTGCCGGTGACCGGGACAGGGGTATAGGTGAGCAGTTCTTC,CAGDRDRGIGEQFF
TRBD2,TRBJ2-1,TRBV9,-,TGTGCCAGCAGCGTAGGAGGGCGGGGGAGGACTAGCGGCTCTGCCTACAATGAGCAGTTCTTC,CASSVGGRGRTSGSAYNEQFF